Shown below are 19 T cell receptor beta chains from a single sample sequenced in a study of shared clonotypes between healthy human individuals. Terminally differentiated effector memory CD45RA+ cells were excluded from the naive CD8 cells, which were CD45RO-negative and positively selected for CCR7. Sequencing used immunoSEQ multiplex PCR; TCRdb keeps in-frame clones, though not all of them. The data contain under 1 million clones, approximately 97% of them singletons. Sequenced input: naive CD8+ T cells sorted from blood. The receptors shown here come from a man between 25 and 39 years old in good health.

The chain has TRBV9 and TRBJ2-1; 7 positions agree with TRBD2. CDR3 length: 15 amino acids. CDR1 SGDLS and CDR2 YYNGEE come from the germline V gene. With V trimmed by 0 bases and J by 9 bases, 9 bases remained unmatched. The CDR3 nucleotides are TGTGCCAGCAGCGTAGGTTTGCGGGAGCCTAGTGAGCAGTTCTTC. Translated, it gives CASSVGLREPSEQFF.

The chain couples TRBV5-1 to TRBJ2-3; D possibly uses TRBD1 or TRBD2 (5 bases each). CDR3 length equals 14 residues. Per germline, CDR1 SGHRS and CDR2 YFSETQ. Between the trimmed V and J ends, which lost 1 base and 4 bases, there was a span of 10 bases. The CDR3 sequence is CASSLTGDPDTQYF. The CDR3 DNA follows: TGCGCCAGCAGCTTGACCGGGGACCCAGATACGCAGTATTTT. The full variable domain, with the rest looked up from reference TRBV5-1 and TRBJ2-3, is KAGVTQTPRYLIKTRGQQVTLSCSPISGHRSVSWYQQTPGQGLQFLFEYFSETQRNKGNFPGRFSGRQFSNSRSEMNVSTLELGDSALYLCASSLTGDPDTQYFGPGTRLTVL.

The CDR3 sequence: CASSSPGGHGGYTF. CDR3 nucleotides: TGTGCCAGCAGTTCCCCAGGGGGCCATGGTGGCTACACCTTC. The rearrangement uses TRBV27 and TRBJ1-2, with 8 bases that match TRBD1. With V trimmed by 4 bases and J by 7 bases, 8 bases remained unmatched. The CDR3 is 14 residues long. Germline V CDR1 and CDR2: MNHEY, SMNVEV (reference sequence).

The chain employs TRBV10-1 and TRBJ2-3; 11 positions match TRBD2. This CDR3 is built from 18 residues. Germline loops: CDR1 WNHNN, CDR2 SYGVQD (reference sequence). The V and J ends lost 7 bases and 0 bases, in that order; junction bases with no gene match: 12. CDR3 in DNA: TGCGCCAGCATAATTCCGGGACTAGCGGAAACTAGCACAGATACGCAGTATTTT. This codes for CASIIPGLAETSTDTQYF.

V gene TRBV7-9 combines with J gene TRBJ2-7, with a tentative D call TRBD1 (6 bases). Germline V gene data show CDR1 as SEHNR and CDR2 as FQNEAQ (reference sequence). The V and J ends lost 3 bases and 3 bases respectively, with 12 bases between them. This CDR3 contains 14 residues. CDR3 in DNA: TGTGCCAGCAGCTTCCGGGACACCAGCTACGAGCAGTACTTC. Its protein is CASSFRDTSYEQYF.

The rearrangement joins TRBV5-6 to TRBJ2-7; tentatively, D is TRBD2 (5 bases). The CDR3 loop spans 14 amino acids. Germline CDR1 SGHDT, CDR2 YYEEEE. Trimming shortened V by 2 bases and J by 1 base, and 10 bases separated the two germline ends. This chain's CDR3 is CASSFVGLSYEQYF. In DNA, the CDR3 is TGTGCCAGCAGCTTCGTTGGACTGTCCTACGAGCAGTACTTC.

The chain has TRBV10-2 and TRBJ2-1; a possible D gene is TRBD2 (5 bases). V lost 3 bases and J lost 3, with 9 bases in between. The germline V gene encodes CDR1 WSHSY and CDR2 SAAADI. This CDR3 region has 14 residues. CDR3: CASSDGSVYNEQFF. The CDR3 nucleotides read TGCGCCAGCAGTGACGGTAGCGTCTACAATGAGCAGTTCTTC.

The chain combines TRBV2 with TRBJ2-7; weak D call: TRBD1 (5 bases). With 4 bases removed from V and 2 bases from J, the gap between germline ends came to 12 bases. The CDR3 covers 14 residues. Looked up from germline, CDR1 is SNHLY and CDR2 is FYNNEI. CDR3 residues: CASSGGSGTYEQYF. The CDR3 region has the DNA TGTGCCAGCAGTGGTGGGTCAGGGACCTACGAGCAGTACTTC.

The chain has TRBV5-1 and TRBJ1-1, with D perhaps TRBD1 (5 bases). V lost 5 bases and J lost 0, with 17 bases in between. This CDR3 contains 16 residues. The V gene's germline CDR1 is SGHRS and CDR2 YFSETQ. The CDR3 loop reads CASRGSFGGMNTEAFF. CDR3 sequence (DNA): TGCGCCAGCAGAGGGAGCTTTGGGGGGATGAACACTGAAGCTTTCTTT.

The CDR3: CASGLFKQGKTYGYTF. The CDR3 nucleotides read TGTGCTAGTGGTTTATTCAAGCAGGGAAAGACCTATGGCTACACCTTC. J is TRBJ1-2 and V is TRBV12-5, with D maybe TRBD1 (5 bases). Trimming took 3 bases from V and 4 from J, leaving 18 bases between them. This CDR3 is 16 amino acids long. From germline, CDR1 is LGHNT and CDR2 FRNRAP.

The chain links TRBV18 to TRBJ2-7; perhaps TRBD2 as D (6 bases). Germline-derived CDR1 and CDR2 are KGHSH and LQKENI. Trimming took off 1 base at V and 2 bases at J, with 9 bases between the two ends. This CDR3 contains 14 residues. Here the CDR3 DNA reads TGTGCCAGCTCACCACGCGGGGCCCCCTACGAGCAGTACTTC. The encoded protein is CASSPRGAPYEQYF.

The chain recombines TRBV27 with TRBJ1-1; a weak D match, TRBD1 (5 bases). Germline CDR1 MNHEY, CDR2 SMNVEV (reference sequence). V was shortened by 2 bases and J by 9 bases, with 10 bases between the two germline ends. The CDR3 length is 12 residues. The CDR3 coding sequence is TGTGCCAGCAGTTTAGGGGGAAGGCAAGCTTTCTTT. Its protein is CASSLGGRQAFF.

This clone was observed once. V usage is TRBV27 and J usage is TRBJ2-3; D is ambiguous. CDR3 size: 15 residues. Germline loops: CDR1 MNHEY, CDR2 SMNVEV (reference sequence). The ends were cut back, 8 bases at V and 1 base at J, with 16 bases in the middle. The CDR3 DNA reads TGTGCCAGCCATCGTTCTGGTACTGGCACAGATACGCAGTATTTT. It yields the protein CASHRSGTGTDTQYF.

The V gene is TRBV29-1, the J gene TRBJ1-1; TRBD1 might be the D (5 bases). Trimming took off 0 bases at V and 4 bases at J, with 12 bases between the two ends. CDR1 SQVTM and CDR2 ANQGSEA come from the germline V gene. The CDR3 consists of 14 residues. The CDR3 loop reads CSVEEPAGPTEAFF. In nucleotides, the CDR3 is TGCAGCGTTGAAGAACCCGCAGGGCCCACTGAAGCTTTCTTT.

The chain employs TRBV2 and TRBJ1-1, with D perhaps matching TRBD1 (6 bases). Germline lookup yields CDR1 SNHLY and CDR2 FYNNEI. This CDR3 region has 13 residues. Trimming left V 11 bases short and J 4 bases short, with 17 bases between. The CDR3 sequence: CARRGGQSTEAFF. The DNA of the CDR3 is TGTGCCCGCCGCGGGGGGCAGAGCACTGAAGCTTTCTTT.

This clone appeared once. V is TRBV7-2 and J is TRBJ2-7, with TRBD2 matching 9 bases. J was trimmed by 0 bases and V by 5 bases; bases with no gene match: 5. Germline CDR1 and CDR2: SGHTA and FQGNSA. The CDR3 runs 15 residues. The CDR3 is CASSLHSGSSYEQYF. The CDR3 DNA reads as TGTGCCAGCAGCCTCCATAGCGGGAGCTCCTACGAGCAGTACTTC.

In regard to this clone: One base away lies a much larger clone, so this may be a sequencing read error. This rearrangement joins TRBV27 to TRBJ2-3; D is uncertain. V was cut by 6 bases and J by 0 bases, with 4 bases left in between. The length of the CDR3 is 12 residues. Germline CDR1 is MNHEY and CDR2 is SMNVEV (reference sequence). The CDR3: CASSRSTDTQYF. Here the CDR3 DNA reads TGTGCCAGCAGCCGAAGCACAGATACGCAGTATTTT.

The CDR3 DNA reads as TGCGCCAGCAGCCAAGATCCCGGGGCCGGGGACACTGAAGCTTTCTTT. Its protein product is CASSQDPGAGDTEAFF. The chain recombines TRBV4-1 with TRBJ1-1; possible D gene TRBD1, 5 bases. The CDR3 extends over 16 amino acids. CDR1 is MGHRA, CDR2 YSYEKL, per germline. V was clipped by 0 bases and J by 3 bases, with 14 bases between them.

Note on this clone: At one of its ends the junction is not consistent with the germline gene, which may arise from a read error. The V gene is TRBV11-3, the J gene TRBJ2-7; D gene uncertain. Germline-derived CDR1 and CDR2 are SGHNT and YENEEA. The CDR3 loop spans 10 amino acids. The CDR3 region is CASSNYGQYF. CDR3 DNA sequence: TGTGCCAGCAGCAATTACGGGCAGTACTTC.